This is a list of T cell receptor beta chains from one sample in a study of cytomegalovirus exposure and HLA in healthy donors. This table comes from immunoSEQ multiplex PCR, and its TCRdb copy is limited to in-frame clones, with some not included. This table holds 90,000 to 130,000 clones, 88% found once. The sample comprised PBMCs. These receptors came from a woman aged 25 to 45 in good health and CMV-seropositive. Both conserved end residues are part of each CDR3. Each record gives: J gene, clone size, CDR3 length, D gene, V gene, CDR3 DNA, CDR3 protein. A D gene is named only where the DNA matches it firmly. Not every row has a clone size; where given, it reads once, few, many or a size class.

J gene: TRBJ1-6
clone size: few
CDR3 length: 13
D gene: NA
V gene: TRBV21-1
CDR3 DNA: TGTGCCAGCAGCAGACTGGCCCGACCACCCCTCCACTTT
CDR3 protein: CASSRLARPPLHF

J gene: TRBJ2-1
clone size: NA
CDR3 length: 15
D gene: NA
V gene: TRBV7-3
CDR3 DNA: TGTGCCAGCAGCTCCTATGCGGGGATGGTAAATGAGCAGTTCTTC
CDR3 protein: CASSSYAGMVNEQFF

J gene: TRBJ2-7
clone size: NA
CDR3 length: 15
D gene: TRBD1
V gene: TRBV19
CDR3 DNA: TGTGCCAGTAGGGGACAGGGCCCCTCCTGGAACGAGCAGTACTTC
CDR3 protein: CASRGQGPSWNEQYF

J gene: TRBJ1-1
clone size: NA
CDR3 length: 16
D gene: TRBD1
V gene: TRBV2
CDR3 DNA: TGTGCCAGCACTTATACCCCCACAGGGGGGACCACTGAAGCTTTCTTT
CDR3 protein: CASTYTPTGGTTEAFF

J gene: TRBJ1-5
clone size: NA
CDR3 length: 13
D gene: NA
V gene: TRBV2
CDR3 DNA: TGTGCCAGCAGTCGGGACATCAATCAGCCCCAGCATTTT
CDR3 protein: CASSRDINQPQHF

J gene: TRBJ2-1
clone size: NA
CDR3 length: 15
D gene: NA
V gene: TRBV2
CDR3 DNA: TGTGCCAGCACGGACCCCCTCGTTCCAGGGAATGAGCAGTTCTTC
CDR3 protein: CASTDPLVPGNEQFF

J gene: TRBJ2-6
clone size: NA
CDR3 length: 14
D gene: NA
V gene: TRBV6-1
CDR3 DNA: TGTGCCAGCAGTGAGAGCGGGGGGGCCAACGTCCTGACTTTC
CDR3 protein: CASSESGGANVLTF

J gene: TRBJ1-1
clone size: NA
CDR3 length: 20
D gene: TRBD1
V gene: TRBV4-1
CDR3 DNA: TGCGCCAGCAGCCAAGTCATAGCCGGGACAGGGGGCGGTTTGAGAACTGAAGCTTTCTTT
CDR3 protein: CASSQVIAGTGGGLRTEAFF

J gene: TRBJ1-2
clone size: NA
CDR3 length: 14
D gene: TRBD1
V gene: TRBV29-1
CDR3 DNA: TGCAGCGCCGGACAGGGGGCGGGCGGCTATGGCTACACCTTC
CDR3 protein: CSAGQGAGGYGYTF

J gene: TRBJ1-4
clone size: NA
CDR3 length: 15
D gene: TRBD1
V gene: TRBV6-1
CDR3 DNA: TGTGCCAGCAGTGATGGGACAGGGGGTAATGAAAAACTGTTTTTT
CDR3 protein: CASSDGTGGNEKLFF

J gene: TRBJ1-2
clone size: NA
CDR3 length: 14
D gene: NA
V gene: TRBV5-4
CDR3 DNA: TGTGCCAGCAGCTTGGCCGGGTTAGTATCCGGCTACACCTTC
CDR3 protein: CASSLAGLVSGYTF

J gene: TRBJ2-5
clone size: NA
CDR3 length: 17
D gene: NA
V gene: TRBV2
CDR3 DNA: TGTGCCAGCAGTTCCACGCCCGGGCGGTCGGGGAAAGAGACCCAGTACTTC
CDR3 protein: CASSSTPGRSGKETQYF

J gene: TRBJ1-2
clone size: few
CDR3 length: 13
D gene: NA
V gene: TRBV28
CDR3 DNA: TGTGCCAGCAGGTTCGGGGAAAGAGGGGGCTACACCTTC
CDR3 protein: CASRFGERGGYTF

J gene: TRBJ2-5
clone size: NA
CDR3 length: 17
D gene: TRBD2
V gene: TRBV4-3
CDR3 DNA: TGCGCCAGCAGCCAAGATGTGCAGCGGGGGAATAGGGAGACCCAGTACTTC
CDR3 protein: CASSQDVQRGNRETQYF

J gene: TRBJ1-1
clone size: NA
CDR3 length: 13
D gene: NA
V gene: TRBV4-2
CDR3 DNA: TGTGCCAGCAGCCATGCAGGGATCACTGAAGCTTTCTTT
CDR3 protein: CASSHAGITEAFF

J gene: TRBJ2-1
clone size: NA
CDR3 length: 17
D gene: TRBD2
V gene: TRBV5-1
CDR3 DNA: TGCGCCAGCACACTAGCGGCCAGGCTGGGGTCCTACAATGAGCAGTTCTTC
CDR3 protein: CASTLAARLGSYNEQFF

J gene: TRBJ2-2
clone size: NA
CDR3 length: 16
D gene: TRBD1
V gene: TRBV18
CDR3 DNA: TGTGCCAGCTCACCACGGGACAGGGGAAACACCGGGGAGCTGTTTTTT
CDR3 protein: CASSPRDRGNTGELFF